This is a list of T cell receptor beta chains from one sample in a study of cytomegalovirus exposure and HLA in healthy donors. Only in-frame clones appear in the TCRdb table, and some are missing; sequencing was by immunoSEQ multiplex PCR. Here the sample spans some 150,000 clones, 77% being singletons. The specimen sequenced was PBMCs. These TCRs come from a male donor in good health and CMV-seronegative. Both conserved end residues are part of each CDR3. A D gene is named only where the DNA matches it firmly. Not all rows give a size; the values are once, few, many and, for expanded clones, a class.

j_gene: TRBJ1-2
abundance: NA
v_gene: TRBV12-5
d_gene: TRBD1
CDR3aa: CASGFSKGQGYGYTF
CDR3nt: TGTGCTAGTGGTTTTTCGAAGGGACAGGGGTATGGCTACACCTTC

j_gene: TRBJ2-7
abundance: NA
v_gene: TRBV5-6
d_gene: NA
CDR3aa: CASSLGAAGMSYEQYF
CDR3nt: TGTGCCAGCAGCTTGGGGGCGGCAGGGATGTCCTACGAGCAGTACTTC

j_gene: TRBJ1-1
abundance: once
v_gene: TRBV5-1
d_gene: TRBD1
CDR3aa: CASSWTGSGEAFF
CDR3nt: TGCGCCAGCAGCTGGACAGGGTCGGGTGAAGCTTTCTTT

j_gene: TRBJ2-1
abundance: NA
v_gene: TRBV14
d_gene: NA
CDR3aa: CASSHFRGNEQFF
CDR3nt: TGTGCCAGCAGCCACTTCAGGGGCAATGAGCAGTTCTTC

j_gene: TRBJ2-2
abundance: few
v_gene: TRBV7-3
d_gene: NA
CDR3aa: CASSRQGNGGELFF
CDR3nt: TGTGCCAGCAGCCGTCAGGGCAACGGCGGGGAGCTGTTTTTT

j_gene: TRBJ2-7
abundance: NA
v_gene: TRBV10-3
d_gene: NA
CDR3aa: CAISEGGPGAYEQYF
CDR3nt: TGTGCCATCAGTGAGGGGGGTCCAGGGGCCTACGAGCAGTACTTC

j_gene: TRBJ2-1
abundance: NA
v_gene: TRBV2
d_gene: TRBD2
CDR3aa: CASPVGGPREGYNEQFF
CDR3nt: TGTGCCAGCCCTGTGGGAGGGCCCCGGGAAGGTTACAATGAGCAGTTCTTC

j_gene: TRBJ2-2
abundance: NA
v_gene: TRBV4-1
d_gene: TRBD2
CDR3aa: CASSQDFAGGRRAGELFF
CDR3nt: TGCGCCAGCAGCCAAGATTTCGCGGGGGGGCGGAGGGCCGGGGAGCTGTTTTTT

j_gene: TRBJ2-7
abundance: once
v_gene: TRBV5-6
d_gene: TRBD1
CDR3aa: CASSLRKGQGIHEQYF
CDR3nt: TGTGCCAGCAGCTTGAGAAAAGGACAGGGTATCCACGAGCAGTACTTC

j_gene: TRBJ1-1
abundance: once
v_gene: TRBV27
d_gene: TRBD1
CDR3aa: CASSSTGDEAFF
CDR3nt: TGTGCCAGCAGTTCTACAGGGGATGAAGCTTTCTTT

j_gene: TRBJ2-3
abundance: NA
v_gene: TRBV5-1
d_gene: TRBD2
CDR3aa: CASSLKGGDTLFTDTQYF
CDR3nt: TGCGCCAGCAGCCTAAAGGGAGGGGATACTCTTTTCACAGATACGCAGTATTTT

j_gene: TRBJ1-1
abundance: NA
v_gene: TRBV19
d_gene: NA
CDR3aa: CASTPLDPGEAFF
CDR3nt: TGTGCCAGTACCCCCCTGGATCCAGGGGAAGCTTTCTTT

j_gene: TRBJ2-1
abundance: NA
v_gene: TRBV9
d_gene: TRBD1
CDR3aa: CASSAEQGAYNEQFF
CDR3nt: TGTGCCAGCAGCGCCGAACAGGGGGCCTACAATGAGCAGTTCTTC

j_gene: TRBJ2-1
abundance: NA
v_gene: TRBV9
d_gene: NA
CDR3aa: CASSVAGTLQYNEQFF
CDR3nt: TGTGCCAGCAGCGTAGCCGGGACTTTACAATACAATGAGCAGTTCTTC

j_gene: TRBJ1-1
abundance: NA
v_gene: TRBV5-1
d_gene: NA
CDR3aa: CASSFKKGTNTEAFF
CDR3nt: TGCGCCAGCAGCTTTAAAAAGGGGACTAACACTGAAGCTTTCTTT

j_gene: TRBJ2-1
abundance: once
v_gene: TRBV5-1
d_gene: NA
CDR3aa: CASSLDANNEQFF
CDR3nt: TGCGCCAGCAGCTTGGATGCGAACAATGAGCAGTTCTTC

j_gene: TRBJ2-7
abundance: NA
v_gene: TRBV28
d_gene: TRBD1
CDR3aa: CASSFGDRGGEQYF
CDR3nt: TGTGCCAGCAGTTTCGGGGACAGGGGTGGCGAGCAGTACTTC

j_gene: TRBJ2-7
abundance: NA
v_gene: TRBV27
d_gene: NA
CDR3aa: CASSFHYRVEQYF
CDR3nt: TGTGCCAGCAGTTTCCATTACAGGGTAGAGCAGTACTTC

j_gene: TRBJ1-4
abundance: NA
v_gene: TRBV6-1
d_gene: TRBD1
CDR3aa: CASSSDRGANEKLFF
CDR3nt: TGTGCCAGCAGTTCTGACAGGGGAGCCAATGAAAAACTGTTTTTT

j_gene: TRBJ2-7
abundance: NA
v_gene: TRBV11-2
d_gene: TRBD2
CDR3aa: CASSSGTSGYEQYF
CDR3nt: TGTGCCAGCAGCTCCGGGACTAGCGGCTACGAGCAGTACTTC

j_gene: TRBJ2-5
abundance: NA
v_gene: TRBV7-9
d_gene: NA
CDR3aa: CASSLGGLVEQYF
CDR3nt: TGTGCCAGCAGCTTGGGGGGTCTGGTGGAGCAGTACTTC

j_gene: TRBJ2-2
abundance: NA
v_gene: TRBV7-3
d_gene: NA
CDR3aa: CASSPRASENTGELFF
CDR3nt: TGTGCCAGCAGCCCTCGGGCTAGCGAAAACACCGGGGAGCTGTTTTTT

j_gene: TRBJ2-1
abundance: NA
v_gene: TRBV11-2
d_gene: NA
CDR3aa: CASRSYRVIYNEQFF
CDR3nt: TGTGCCAGCAGATCCTACAGAGTCATCTACAATGAGCAGTTCTTC

j_gene: TRBJ1-2
abundance: NA
v_gene: TRBV30
d_gene: NA
CDR3aa: CARSVAGAHGYTF
CDR3nt: TGTGCCCGGAGTGTCGCAGGGGCTCATGGCTACACCTTC

j_gene: TRBJ2-3
abundance: few
v_gene: TRBV21-1
d_gene: NA
CDR3aa: CASSKAYRGTDTQYF
CDR3nt: TGTGCCAGCAGCAAAGCCTACCGGGGGACAGATACGCAGTATTTT

j_gene: TRBJ1-1
abundance: NA
v_gene: TRBV6-1
d_gene: NA
CDR3aa: CASREQGTEAFF
CDR3nt: TGTGCCAGCAGGGAACAGGGCACTGAAGCTTTCTTT

j_gene: TRBJ2-3
abundance: few
v_gene: TRBV5-1
d_gene: NA
CDR3aa: CASSGTRALATQYF
CDR3nt: TGCGCCAGCAGTGGGACAAGGGCTTTGGCTACGCAGTATTTT

j_gene: TRBJ1-1
abundance: NA
v_gene: TRBV11-3
d_gene: NA
CDR3aa: CASSLGRNTEAFF
CDR3nt: TGTGCCAGCAGCTTAGGCAGGAACACTGAAGCTTTCTTT